This T cell receptor (beta chain) was sequenced for a study of OX40 agonist ivuxolimab in advanced cancers. Turning to the study itself: Every 2 weeks, patients received ivuxolimab intravenously, dosed at 0.01 to 10 mg/kg. Whole-study findings and limits: Clonal expansion from baseline to week 6 occurred in both CD4+ and CD8+ T cells. Undetermined was the antigen specificity of the expanded peripheral T cells.

On this clone itself: Its antigen is undetermined.

Profiled with immunoSEQ multiplex PCR; TCRdb holds only in-frame clones, not every one. The sample lists 30,000 or so clones, 70% to 90% occurring once. Germline trimming cut 3 bases from V and 0 bases from J; bases unmatched to any gene: 23. Germline CDR1 LNHDA, CDR2 SQIVND (reference sequence). The CDR3 spans 22 residues. V gene TRBV19 combines with J gene TRBJ2-1; 7 bases fit TRBD1. This TCR derives from an adult with an advanced solid tumor such as melanoma, head and neck, liver or kidney cancer. The sample was CD4+ or CD8+ T cells sorted from blood, taken in a trial of the OX40 agonist ivuxolimab. DNA of the CDR3: TGTGCCAGTAGTATTAAAGGGGGACAGAGGACTGCTGCTACTAACTCCTACAATGAGCAGTTCTTC. As protein: CASSIKGGQRTAATNSYNEQFF.